The T cell receptor (beta chain) described here comes from a study of T cell repertoires in ileal Crohn's disease. About the study: About half received postoperative treatment, about a dozen with thiopurines and around 18 anti-TNF. Biopsies of the neoterminal ileum at postoperative colonoscopy form M6 samples. Study-level points and caveats: Clonal expansions were more frequent in active smokers than non-smokers at surgery. Clonality above 26.8% at surgery always came with endoscopic recurrence.

As regards this clone: Antigen specificity is unknown.

Time point here: neoterminal ileum biopsy at postoperative endoscopy, about 6 months after surgery. Repertoires were generated with immunoSEQ multiplex PCR, while TCRdb's copy carries only in-frame clones and drops some. The table has approximately 11,000 clones, 75% to 85% seen once. Germline V gives CDR1 LNHNV, CDR2 YYDKDF (reference sequence). CDR3 length: 14 residues. V dropped 9 bases and J dropped 4; count of bases not matched to a gene: 8. This sequence was found in an adult with Crohn's disease. The chain links TRBV15 to TRBJ2-3; 9 positions agree with TRBD1. The material sequenced was ileal tissue. In DNA, the CDR3 is TGTGCCACTTCACAGGGGGCGTGGGCAGATACGCAGTATTTT. This translates into CATSQGAWADTQYF.